Each of the 31 T cell receptor beta chains below was sequenced from the same sample in a study of vaccination effects on CD4 cells after COVID-19. Some clones are missing from TCRdb's copy, which holds only in-frame ones; the method was immunoSEQ multiplex PCR. This sample has around 71,000 clones, with approximately 79% found just once. Within the ViraFEST assay, antigen-specific CD4+ T cells underwent expansion with viral peptide pools prior to sequencing. Once cultured for approximately eleven days, the cells underwent separation to obtain CD4+ T cells. Prior SARS-CoV-2 infection was absent in the vaccine recipients, as shown by negative nucleocapsid antibodies. The antigens for these receptors are not known. The sequences come from CD4+ T cells from PBMCs cultured with HCoV-OC43 spike peptides, collected before COVID-19 vaccination. Subset reported: HCoV-OC43 spike overlapping peptide pool stimulation. These receptors were taken from a human donor who received a COVID-19 vaccine.

In DNA, the CDR3 is TGTGCCAGCAGCCACGGAGAGCCGACAAACACCGGGGAGCTGTTTTTT. It yields the protein CASSHGEPTNTGELFF. The V and J genes are TRBV7-6 and TRBJ2-2; D uncertain. The ends were cut back, 5 bases at V and 2 bases at J, with 15 bases in the middle. Germline V CDR1 and CDR2: SGHVS, FNYEAQ. The CDR3 totals 16 residues.

The chain joins TRBV30 to TRBJ2-2; D remains unclear. Trimming cost V 1 base and J 4 bases, with 4 bases left between them. The CDR3 has 12 residues. Per germline, CDR1 GTSNPN and CDR2 SVGIG (reference sequence). CDR3 DNA sequence: TGTGCCTGGAGTGCTGGCACCGGGGAGCTGTTTTTT. It yields the protein CAWSAGTGELFF.

The genes are TRBV5-1 and TRBJ1-4; 10 bases agree with TRBD1. The CDR3 runs 15 residues. With V trimmed by 7 bases and J by 0 bases, 3 bases remained unmatched. Germline lookup yields CDR1 SGHRS and CDR2 YFSETQ. The CDR3 region has the DNA TGCGCCAGCCGCGGACAGGGGGCAACTAATGAAAAACTGTTTTTT. Protein sequence: CASRGQGATNEKLFF.

This chain links TRBV6-5 with TRBJ2-3; maybe TRBD1 (6 bases). The CDR3 sequence is 14 residues long. Trimming left V 6 bases short and J 5 bases short, with 15 bases between. Per germline, CDR1 MNHEY and CDR2 SVGAGI. CDR3 in DNA: TGTGCCAGCAGACCGACAGGTTCCCAAGATACGCAGTATTTT. Translation: CASRPTGSQDTQYF.

This chain joins TRBV5-1 and TRBJ2-1; D possibly corresponds to TRBD1 (6 bases). V lost 4 bases and J 5 bases, leaving 16 bases between the germline ends. The CDR3 spans 15 residues. Per the germline V gene, CDR1 is SGHRS and CDR2 is YFSETQ. The CDR3 DNA is TGCGCCAGCAGCCCCGACAGGAACACACACAATGAGCAGTTCTTC. It translates to CASSPDRNTHNEQFF. The complete variable domain, with remaining parts taken from reference TRBV5-1 and TRBJ2-1, reads KAGVTQTPRYLIKTRGQQVTLSCSPISGHRSVSWYQQTPGQGLQFLFEYFSETQRNKGNFPGRFSGRQFSNSRSEMNVSTLELGDSALYLCASSPDRNTHNEQFFGPGTRLTVL.

On this clone itself: Other DNA variants within this sample encode the same CDR3. The genes are TRBV7-3 and TRBJ1-1, with a possible D match to TRBD1 (5 bases). The germline V gene has CDR1 SGHTA and CDR2 FQGTGA. The CDR3 has 13 residues. Trimming took 6 bases from V and 0 from J, leaving 8 bases between them. The CDR3 is CASSLQVNTEAFF. CDR3 DNA: TGTGCCAGCAGTCTACAGGTGAACACTGAAGCTTTCTTT. The entire variable domain, with the rest obtained from reference TRBV7-3 and TRBJ1-1, is as follows: GAGVSQTPSNKVTEKGKYVELRCDPISGHTALYWYRQSLGQGPEFLIYFQGTGAADDSGLPNDRFFAVRPEGSVSTLKIQRTERGDSAVYLCASSLQVNTEAFFGQGTRLTVV.

This rearrangement joins TRBV29-1 to TRBJ1-4; 9 bases agree with TRBD1. The ends lost 4 bases at V and 8 bases at J; junction bases unmatched: 5. In germline, CDR1 is SQVTM, CDR2 ANQGSEA. The CDR3 consists of 13 residues. The CDR3 is CSVVGQGVEKLFF. The CDR3 bases are TGCAGCGTTGTGGGACAGGGCGTCGAAAAACTGTTTTTT.

This clone showed up just a few times. The V call is TRBV7-2, the J call TRBJ2-7; D not certain. CDR3 length: 14 residues. The V gene lost 1 base and the J gene lost 2 bases, with 9 bases spanning the gap. CDR1 is SGHTA and CDR2 is FQGNSA in the germline V gene. As DNA, the CDR3 is TGTGCCAGCAGCTTAGGGAACGGACCCTACGAGCAGTACGTC. Its protein product is CASSLGNGPYEQYV.

This sequence joins TRBV18 and TRBJ1-1; 9 bases align to TRBD1. V dropped 3 bases and J dropped 1; count of bases not matched to a gene: 0. The CDR3 sequence is 14 residues long. Looked up from germline, CDR1 is KGHSH and CDR2 is LQKENI. The chain's CDR3 is CASSPGQGNTEAFF. The CDR3 coding sequence is TGTGCCAGCTCACCGGGACAGGGGAACACTGAAGCTTTCTTT.

A single count supports this clone. This rearrangement joins TRBV9 to TRBJ2-4; D is undetermined. The CDR3 spans 16 residues. Trimming left V 0 bases short and J 3 bases short, with 13 bases between. Per the germline V gene, CDR1 is SGDLS and CDR2 is YYNGEE. The DNA of the CDR3 is TGTGCCAGCAGCGTAGGCCCGACTTCTGGCAAAAACATTCAGTACTTC. Translating it yields CASSVGPTSGKNIQYF.

The rearrangement uses TRBV6-2 or TRBV6-3 and TRBJ2-5; D might be TRBD2 (6 bases). V shed 5 bases and J shed 5 bases, with 9 bases lying between them. The V gene's germline CDR1 is MNHEY and CDR2 SVGEGT. This CDR3 has 12 residues. The CDR3 bases are TGTGCCAGCAGTCCCCTAGCGGAGACCCAGTACTTC. This sequence encodes CASSPLAETQYF.

The chain is built from TRBV5-4 and TRBJ2-5, with 12 nucleotides matching TRBD2. CDR3 length: 15 residues. The ends lost 0 bases at V and 3 bases at J; junction bases unmatched: 0. Germline-derived CDR1 and CDR2 are SGHNT and YYREEE (reference sequence). CDR3 sequence: CASSLGLAGEETQYF. CDR3 nucleotides: TGTGCCAGCAGCTTGGGACTAGCGGGGGAAGAGACCCAGTACTTC.

This clone turned up a few times. The V gene is TRBV7-6, the J gene TRBJ1-6; no definite D call. The CDR3 is 9 amino acids. V lost 11 bases and J 9 bases, leaving 5 bases between the germline ends. Germline V lookup: CDR1 SGHVS, CDR2 FNYEAQ. CDR3 sequence reads: CARPSPLHF. The CDR3 DNA reads TGTGCCCGGCCTTCACCCCTCCACTTT. The full variable domain, with the rest looked up from reference TRBV7-6 and TRBJ1-6, is GAGVSQSPRYKVTKRGQDVALRCDPISGHVSLYWYRQALGQGPEFLTYFNYEAQQDKSGLPNDRFSAERPEGSISTLTIQRTEQRDSAMYRCARPSPLHFGNGTRLTVT.

To note about this clone: In the same sample, other DNA sequences code for this CDR3. V gene TRBV7-9 combines with J gene TRBJ2-3, with 8 bases matching TRBD2. The CDR3 has 14 residues. Germline CDR1 reads SEHNR; CDR2 reads FQNEAQ (reference sequence). Germline trimming cut 2 bases from V and 3 bases from J; bases unmatched to any gene: 1. DNA of the CDR3: TGTGCCAGCAGCTTATCGGGAGGGACAGATACGCAGTATTTT. Translation gives CASSLSGGTDTQYF.

This chain links TRBV18 with TRBJ2-3, with TRBD1 identical over 8 bases. The CDR3 consists of 16 residues. Germline V gives CDR1 KGHSH, CDR2 LQKENI. With V trimmed by 3 bases and J by 4 bases, 9 bases remained unmatched. The CDR3 spells CASSPTGQGFSDTQYF. CDR3 DNA: TGTGCCAGCTCACCTACCGGACAGGGTTTCTCAGATACGCAGTATTTT.

In the case of this clone: The sample carries other DNA sequences with the same CDR3. The chain joins TRBV6-5 to TRBJ1-3; weak D call: TRBD1 (5 bases). Trimming pared 3 bases from V and 0 bases from J, leaving 9 bases between. From germline, CDR1 is MNHEY and CDR2 SVGAGI. CDR3 size: 15 residues. The CDR3: CASSYTGDSGNTIYF. CDR3 DNA: TGTGCCAGCAGTTATACAGGAGACTCTGGAAACACCATATATTTT.

This chain links TRBV9 with TRBJ1-3, with D tentatively TRBD1 (5 bases). CDR3 length: 16 residues. Germline-derived CDR1 and CDR2 are SGDLS and YYNGEE. The ends were cut back, 0 bases at V and 0 bases at J, with 10 bases in the middle. Written as DNA, the CDR3 is TGTGCCAGCAGCGTAGGGGGGTCAAGCTCTGGAAACACCATATATTTT. Its translation is CASSVGGSSSGNTIYF.

CDR3 nucleotide sequence: TGCGCCAGCAGCCCCTGGTCAGGAGGGGAAAAACTGTTTTTT. This sequence encodes CASSPWSGGEKLFF. J is TRBJ1-4 and V is TRBV4-1; D remains ambiguous. Trimming took off 4 bases at V and 8 bases at J, with 14 bases between the two ends. Germline-derived CDR1 and CDR2 are MGHRA and YSYEKL. This CDR3 is built from 14 residues.

CDR3 residues: CAASPDNYEQYV. The CDR3 DNA follows: TGTGCCGCTTCCCCGGACAACTACGAGCAGTACGTC. The rearrangement links TRBV10-3 to TRBJ2-7; D is possibly TRBD1 (5 bases). The germline V and J ends were trimmed by 11 bases and 3 bases, with 14 bases remaining between them. The CDR3 extends over 12 amino acids. CDR1 is ENHRY and CDR2 is SYGVKD in the germline V gene.

V usage is TRBV30 and J usage is TRBJ2-5; 10 bases map to TRBD1. J was trimmed by 4 bases and V by 5 bases; bases with no gene match: 1. Per germline, CDR1 GTSNPN and CDR2 SVGIG (reference sequence). There are 12 residues in the CDR3. CDR3 protein: CAWRTGGETQYF. The DNA for the CDR3 is TGTGCCTGGCGGACAGGGGGAGAGACCCAGTACTTC.

The V call is TRBV28, the J call TRBJ1-1; 8 bases are a match to TRBD1. V gave up 3 bases and J gave up 11 bases; unmatched junction bases: 11. The CDR3 is 14 residues long. CDR1 MDHEN and CDR2 SYDVKM come from the germline V gene. The CDR3 region is CASSLRLTGDGAFF. The CDR3 coding sequence is TGTGCCAGCAGTTTGAGATTGACAGGGGATGGGGCTTTCTTT.

The chain is built from TRBV10-3 and TRBJ2-5; D is uncertain. The ends were cut back, 6 bases at V and 4 bases at J, with 12 bases in the middle. The CDR3 is 13 amino acids. Germline values: CDR1 ENHRY, CDR2 SYGVKD. As DNA, the CDR3 is TGTGCCATCAGCTCTGGCACTGCAGAGACCCAGTACTTC. Translation: CAISSGTAETQYF.

The chain combines TRBV6-1 with TRBJ1-5; 7 nucleotides match TRBD1. Germline V lookup: CDR1 MNHNS, CDR2 SASEGT. The CDR3 has 14 residues. V shed 3 bases and J 6 bases; nucleotides not matched to a gene: 5. Written as DNA, the CDR3 is TGTGCCAGCAGTGAGCCGACAGGGTTTCAGCCCCAGCATTTT. It specifies CASSEPTGFQPQHF.

The rearrangement links TRBV7-8 to TRBJ2-5, with a possible D match to TRBD1 (5 bases). Per germline, CDR1 SGHVS and CDR2 FQNEAQ. The CDR3 loop spans 15 amino acids. V dropped 6 bases and J dropped 5 bases, with 19 bases sitting between them. The CDR3 DNA reads TGTGCCAGCAGTCCGAGCGTGGGGCCTGGGGAGACCCAGTACTTC. Protein: CASSPSVGPGETQYF.

This clone was detected only once. The chain combines TRBV5-1 with TRBJ1-2; maybe TRBD1 (5 bases). Trimming left V 0 bases short and J 4 bases short, with 13 bases between. In germline, CDR1 is SGHRS, CDR2 YFSETQ. The CDR3 runs 15 residues. DNA of the CDR3: TGCGCCAGCAGCTTGGCCCCAGGGAGTGGCTATGGCTACACCTTC. This encodes CASSLAPGSGYGYTF.

The CDR3 DNA sequence: TGTGCCAGCAGCATCGCGCGAGACAGACACTATGGCTACACCTTC. Protein product: CASSIARDRHYGYTF. This chain uses TRBV7-2 with TRBJ1-2; D may be TRBD1 (5 bases). Looked up from germline, CDR1 is SGHTA and CDR2 is FQGNSA. The V and J ends lost 5 bases and 3 bases respectively, with 16 bases between them. CDR3 length: 15 amino acids.

The rearrangement uses TRBV7-9 and TRBJ2-2; D uncertain. Trimming removed 3 bases at V and 4 bases at J, with 18 bases between. Germline-derived CDR1 and CDR2 are SEHNR and FQNEAQ (reference sequence). This CDR3 has 17 residues. Here the CDR3 DNA reads TGTGCCAGCAGCTTCCCGACGGTGGAACTGTCCACCGGGGAGCTGTTTTTT. It is translated as CASSFPTVELSTGELFF.

The rearrangement uses TRBV13 and TRBJ1-5; D unclear. Trimming pared 3 bases from V and 5 bases from J, leaving 8 bases between. The germline V gene encodes CDR1 PRHDT and CDR2 FYEKMQ (reference sequence). CDR3 length: 13 amino acids. Here the CDR3 DNA reads TGTGCCAGCAGCTTGAGGAGAGATCAGCCCCAGCATTTT. Amino acids: CASSLRRDQPQHF.

This clone was detected a few times. The chain recombines TRBV7-5 with TRBJ2-2; the table gives TRBD1 as D, unverified against the DNA. TRBV7-5 is classified as a pseudogene. The CDR3 is 15 residues long. The CDR3 loop is CARSTRQANTGELFF. In DNA form, the CDR3 reads TGTGCCAGAAGCACGCGACAGGCGAACACCGGGGAGCTGTTTTTT.

The chain couples TRBV18 to TRBJ1-4, with TRBD1 as a possible D gene (6 bases). The V gene's germline CDR1 is KGHSH and CDR2 LQKENI. The CDR3 runs 17 residues. V was cut by 3 bases and J by 8 bases, with 22 bases left in between. In DNA form, the CDR3 reads TGTGCCAGCTCACCGCAGGCTTGGGACACGGGCCGAGAAAAACTGTTTTTT. It yields the protein CASSPQAWDTGREKLFF.

The chain combines TRBV7-9 with TRBJ1-5; 7 nucleotides line up with TRBD1. The CDR3 totals 14 residues. The germline V gene has CDR1 SEHNR and CDR2 FQNEAQ (reference sequence). V was clipped by 0 bases and J by 7 bases; unmatched bases: 3. The CDR3 protein is CASSLASGGQPQHF. Here the CDR3 DNA reads TGTGCCAGCAGCTTAGCATCAGGGGGACAGCCCCAGCATTTT.